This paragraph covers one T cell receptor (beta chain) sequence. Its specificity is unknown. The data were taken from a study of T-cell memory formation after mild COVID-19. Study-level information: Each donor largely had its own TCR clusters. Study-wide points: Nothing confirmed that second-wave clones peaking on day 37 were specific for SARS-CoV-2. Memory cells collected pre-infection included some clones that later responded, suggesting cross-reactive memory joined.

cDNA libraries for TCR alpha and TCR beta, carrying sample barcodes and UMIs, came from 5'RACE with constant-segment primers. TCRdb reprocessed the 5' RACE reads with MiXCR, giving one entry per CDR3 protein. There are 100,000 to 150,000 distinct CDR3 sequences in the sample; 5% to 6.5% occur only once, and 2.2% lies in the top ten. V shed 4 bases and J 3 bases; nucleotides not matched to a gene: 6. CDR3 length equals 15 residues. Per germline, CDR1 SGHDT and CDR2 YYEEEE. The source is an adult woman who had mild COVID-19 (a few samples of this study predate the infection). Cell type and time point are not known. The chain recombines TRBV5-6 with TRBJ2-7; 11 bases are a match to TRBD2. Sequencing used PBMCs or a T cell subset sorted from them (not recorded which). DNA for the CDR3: TGTGCCAGCAGCATACTAGCGGGGGTGTTCTACGAGCAGTACTTC. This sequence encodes CASSILAGVFYEQYF.